The next 27 T cell receptor beta chains were all read from a single sample in a study of blood T cell repertoires in COVID-19. Assay: immunoSEQ multiplex PCR; the TCRdb copy retains only in-frame clones and omits some. The repertoire includes a few hundred thousand clones, more than 75% of them detected once, and about 1.2% sits in the top ten. Sequencing was carried out using PBMCs or T cells enriched from blood (not recorded which). These receptor sequences come from a woman between 18 and 29 years old who had recovered from COVID-19.

The chain is built from TRBV4-1 and TRBJ1-1, with 9 bases lining up with TRBD1. J lost 4 bases, V lost 1 base, and 1 base had no gene match. Germline lookup yields CDR1 MGHRA and CDR2 YSYEKL. The CDR3 totals 14 residues. This chain's CDR3 is CASSQADRGTEAFF. CDR3 DNA: TGCGCCAGCAGCCAAGCGGACAGGGGCACTGAAGCTTTCTTT.

V gene TRBV19 combines with J gene TRBJ1-6; a weak D match, TRBD1 (5 bases). The CDR3 is 16 amino acids. Germline lookup yields CDR1 LNHDA and CDR2 SQIVND (reference sequence). The V and J ends lost 7 bases and 0 bases respectively, with 13 bases between them. The CDR3 nucleotides are TGTGCCAGTAATCGTCAGGGAAGCTCCTATAATTCACCCCTCCACTTT. As protein: CASNRQGSSYNSPLHF.

The chain is built from TRBV28 and TRBJ1-4; 8 bases agree with TRBD1. CDR1 and CDR2 (germline): MDHEN, SYDVKM. The CDR3 sequence is 15 residues long. Unmatched junction bases numbered 6, after V lost 6 bases and J lost 3 bases. DNA for the CDR3: TGTGCCAGCAGCCCAGACAGGGGATCTAATGAAAAACTGTTTTTT. Protein product: CASSPDRGSNEKLFF.

The chain is built from TRBV28 and TRBJ1-1; D is perhaps TRBD1 (6 bases). This CDR3 has 14 residues. Germline V gives CDR1 MDHEN, CDR2 SYDVKM. The V and J ends lost 5 bases and 0 bases respectively, with 10 bases between them. For the CDR3, the DNA is TGTGCCAGCAGTGGGACAAACTTGAACACTGAAGCTTTCTTT. Translating it yields CASSGTNLNTEAFF.

This clone turned up a few times. The rearrangement links TRBV10-3 to TRBJ2-5, with 7 nucleotides matching TRBD1. The length of the CDR3 is 13 residues. Germline V lookup: CDR1 ENHRY, CDR2 SYGVKD. The J segment lost 1 base and the V segment lost 6 bases, leaving 2 bases of the junction unmatched. CDR3 sequence: CAIRGDSQETQYF. The CDR3 region has the DNA TGTGCCATCAGAGGGGACAGCCAAGAGACCCAGTACTTC.

This chain joins TRBV11-1 and TRBJ1-1; D is perhaps TRBD1 (5 bases). V shed 5 bases and J shed 2 bases, with 18 bases lying between them. Germline V CDR1 and CDR2: SGHAT, FQDESV (reference sequence). The CDR3 is 16 residues long. As DNA, the CDR3 is TGTGCCAGCAGCCTACGGGGGACCTTACTAAACACTGAAGCTTTCTTT. Translated: CASSLRGTLLNTEAFF. The variable domain in full, with the rest retrieved from reference TRBV11-1 and TRBJ1-1, is EAEVAQSPRYKITEKSQAVAFWCDPISGHATLYWYRQILGQGPELLVQFQDESVVDDSQLPKDRFSAERLKGVDSTLKIQPAELGDSAMYLCASSLRGTLLNTEAFFGQGTRLTVV.

A note on this clone: Additional DNA sequences in this sample encode the identical CDR3. The V gene is TRBV28, the J gene TRBJ1-5; possibly TRBD1 for D (5 bases). The length of the CDR3 is 14 residues. Germline CDR1 and CDR2: MDHEN and SYDVKM. The V end was cut by 5 bases, the J end by 2 bases, with 10 bases between. The CDR3 region is CASSLFRGNQPQHF. CDR3 nucleotides: TGTGCCAGCAGTCTTTTCAGGGGCAATCAGCCCCAGCATTTT.

The V and J genes are TRBV14 and TRBJ2-7; D uncertain. V lost 1 base, J lost 4 bases, and 2 bases lay in between. Germline CDR1 is SGHDN and CDR2 is FVKESK. The CDR3 is made up of 11 amino acids. The CDR3 DNA sequence: TGTGCCAGCAGCCAAGCTTACGAGCAGTACTTC. Encoded protein: CASSQAYEQYF.

The chain links TRBV9 to TRBJ1-1, with TRBD1 identical over 8 bases. In germline, CDR1 is SGDLS, CDR2 YYNGEE. V trimming: 3 bases; J trimming: 1 base; junction bases outside the gene matches: 5. This CDR3 has 15 amino acids. As DNA, the CDR3 is TGTGCCAGCAGCGGGGGACAGGTAGCGAACACTGAAGCTTTCTTT. Protein: CASSGGQVANTEAFF.

In DNA, the CDR3 is TGTGCCAGCAGTTTTGGGACAGACATTGAAGCTTTCTTT. Its protein is CASSFGTDIEAFF. V and J are TRBV7-8 and TRBJ1-1; TRBD1 aligns across 7 bases. This CDR3 region has 13 residues. Germline CDR1 SGHVS, CDR2 FQNEAQ. The V segment lost 6 bases and the J segment 7 bases; nucleotides outside the gene matches: 8.

This clone was counted once. This chain connects TRBV20-1 to TRBJ1-1; 7 bases are a match to TRBD1. This CDR3 contains 11 residues. CDR1 is DFQATT, CDR2 SNEGSKA, per germline (reference sequence). V trimming: 7 bases; J trimming: 10 bases; junction bases outside the gene matches: 9. The CDR3 nucleotides read TGCAGTGTAGGGGGCGGGTTTGGAGCTTTCTTT. Translating it yields CSVGGGFGAFF.

V and J are TRBV15 and TRBJ1-2, with 7 bases that match TRBD1. V lost 0 bases, J lost 9 bases, and 13 bases stayed unmatched. CDR3 length: 16 amino acids. Germline CDR1 LNHNV, CDR2 YYDKDF (reference sequence). The CDR3 spells CATSREGWTGLESYTF. The CDR3 DNA follows: TGTGCCACCAGCAGAGAGGGATGGACAGGACTGGAGAGCTACACCTTC.

V usage is TRBV5-6 and J usage is TRBJ2-7, with D maybe TRBD1 (5 bases). This CDR3 spans 17 amino acids. Trimming shortened V by 0 bases and J by 0 bases, and 16 bases separated the two germline ends. Per germline, CDR1 SGHDT and CDR2 YYEEEE. In DNA, the CDR3 is TGTGCCAGCAGCTTGGGAGCAGGGTCAAGGAGCTCCTACGAGCAGTACTTC. The encoded protein is CASSLGAGSRSSYEQYF. Complete variable domain (other parts from reference TRBV5-6 and TRBJ2-7): DAGVTQSPTHLIKTRGQQVTLRCSPKSGHDTVSWYQQALGQGPQFIFQYYEEEERQRGNFPDRFSGHQFPNYSSELNVNALLLGDSALYLCASSLGAGSRSSYEQYFGPGTRLTVT.

This chain links TRBV15 with TRBJ1-5; D is ambiguous. Germline V lookup: CDR1 LNHNV, CDR2 YYDKDF (reference sequence). V was trimmed by 6 bases and J by 2 bases, leaving 14 bases between them. This CDR3 comprises 15 residues. This chain's CDR3 is CATRPGLEGNQPQHF. The CDR3 DNA sequence: TGTGCCACCAGACCCGGATTAGAGGGCAATCAGCCCCAGCATTTT.

The chain recombines TRBV5-1 with TRBJ2-1, with D tentatively TRBD2 (6 bases). Germline CDR1 and CDR2: SGHRS and YFSETQ. The CDR3 consists of 12 residues. The V end was cut by 4 bases, the J end by 7 bases, with 9 bases between. CDR3 in DNA: TGCGCCAGCAGCGCAGGGAGGAATGAGCAGTTCTTC. This sequence encodes CASSAGRNEQFF.

The rearrangement uses TRBV3-1 (or the pseudogene TRBV3-2) and TRBJ1-4; D is unresolved. CDR1 is LGHDT and CDR2 is YNNKEL in the germline V gene (reference sequence). V was shortened by 1 base and J by 5 bases, with 8 bases between the two germline ends. This CDR3 region has 14 residues. The chain's CDR3 is CASSQVFRNEKLFF. The DNA of the CDR3 is TGTGCCAGCAGCCAAGTCTTCAGGAATGAAAAACTGTTTTTT.

The chain links TRBV4-2 to TRBJ2-7, with D possibly TRBD2 on 5 matching bases. In germline, CDR1 is LGHNA, CDR2 YNFKEQ. V was trimmed by 4 bases and J by 1 base, leaving 11 bases between them. The CDR3 length is 14 residues. The CDR3 bases are TGTGCCAGCAGCCCCGGACTGGGGTCCTACGAGCAGTACTTC. It codes for CASSPGLGSYEQYF.

V usage is TRBV9 and J usage is TRBJ1-1; possible D gene TRBD1, 5 bases. The CDR3 is 17 amino acids. Looked up from germline, CDR1 is SGDLS and CDR2 is YYNGEE. Trimming pared 4 bases from V and 0 bases from J, leaving 19 bases between. As DNA, the CDR3 is TGTGCCAGCAGCCTCGGACAAGGGCACAGGATGAACACTGAAGCTTTCTTT. Its translation: CASSLGQGHRMNTEAFF.

The chain couples TRBV3-1 (or the pseudogene TRBV3-2) to TRBJ2-5, with 11 bases identical to TRBD1. Germline V gene sequence: CDR1 LGHDT, CDR2 YNNKEL (reference sequence). V shed 4 bases, J shed 4 bases, and the junction held 11 bases outside the gene matches. This CDR3 is 17 amino acids long. The CDR3 DNA sequence: TGTGCCAGCAGCCCGGGACAGGGGGGTGGTGCGAGAGAGACCCAGTACTTC. It codes for CASSPGQGGGARETQYF.

The chain is built from TRBV7-9 and TRBJ1-1, with TRBD1 as a possible D gene (6 bases). CDR3 length: 14 residues. The V and J ends lost 3 bases and 4 bases respectively, with 12 bases between them. CDR1 is SEHNR and CDR2 is FQNEAQ in the germline V gene (reference sequence). The CDR3, as DNA: TGTGCCAGCAGCTTCAGGGAGGGGGGCACTGAAGCTTTCTTT. It translates to CASSFREGGTEAFF.

This rearrangement joins TRBV27 to TRBJ1-5, with a tentative D call TRBD1 (5 bases). Between the trimmed V and J ends, which lost 0 bases and 2 bases, there was a span of 8 bases. Germline lookup yields CDR1 MNHEY and CDR2 SMNVEV (reference sequence). The CDR3 is 15 residues long. CDR3 nucleotide sequence: TGTGCCAGCAGTTTATCAAGGGGCGGCAATCAGCCCCAGCATTTT. Translating gives CASSLSRGGNQPQHF.

The chain couples TRBV10-3 to TRBJ2-5, with 7 bases that match TRBD1. The CDR3 consists of 13 residues. J was trimmed by 2 bases and V by 6 bases; bases with no gene match: 3. Per germline, CDR1 ENHRY and CDR2 SYGVKD. This CDR3 reads CAIRPGQQETQYF. The CDR3 DNA sequence: TGTGCCATCAGGCCGGGACAGCAAGAGACCCAGTACTTC.

CDR3 in DNA: TGTGCCAGCAGTTTGGACAGGGCCAGACAGCCCCAGCATTTT. This sequence encodes CASSLDRARQPQHF. V and J are TRBV28 and TRBJ1-5; 8 nucleotides line up with TRBD1. The CDR3 is 14 residues long. Germline V gene data show CDR1 as MDHEN and CDR2 as SYDVKM. J lost 7 bases, V lost 3 bases, and 5 bases had no gene match.

DNA for the CDR3: TGTGCCAGCAGAGCCCCGAGCGAGTCTGAAGCTTTCTTT. Its protein product is CASRAPSESEAFF. The chain couples TRBV6-6 to TRBJ1-1; no definite D call. The length of the CDR3 is 13 residues. V gave up 6 bases and J gave up 6 bases, with 14 bases separating them. Germline V lookup: CDR1 MNHNY, CDR2 SVGAGI (reference sequence).

The V call is TRBV20-1, the J call TRBJ2-1, with TRBD1 matching 9 bases. Looked up from germline, CDR1 is DFQATT and CDR2 is SNEGSKA (reference sequence). The V and J ends lost 3 bases and 6 bases, in that order; junction bases with no gene match: 15. There are 17 residues in the CDR3. Written as DNA, the CDR3 is TGCAGTGCTAGTGGGCCCTCCGGGACAGGGTTAAGCAATGAGCAGTTCTTC. Translated: CSASGPSGTGLSNEQFF.

The genes are TRBV27 and TRBJ1-1; 10 nucleotides match TRBD1. V shed 4 bases and J 0 bases; nucleotides not matched to a gene: 8. Germline CDR1 MNHEY, CDR2 SMNVEV (reference sequence). The CDR3 runs 17 residues. Here the CDR3 reads CASSYGTGVGMNTEAFF. CDR3 bases: TGTGCCAGCAGTTACGGGACAGGGGTCGGGATGAACACTGAAGCTTTCTTT.

The J gene is TRBJ2-3, the V gene TRBV4-1, with TRBD1 identical over 9 bases. The CDR3 is 15 residues long. The V and J ends lost 4 bases and 5 bases, in that order; junction bases with no gene match: 7. The germline V gene has CDR1 MGHRA and CDR2 YSYEKL. CDR3 nucleotides: TGCGCCAGCAGCCCTTCGGGACAGGGTCAAGATACGCAGTATTTT. Amino acid sequence: CASSPSGQGQDTQYF.